The T cell receptor (beta chain) described here comes from a study of T cell repertoires in cytomegalovirus infection. Comments on this clonotype: The antigen is not known. A read error is possible here, since a much larger clone lies one base away.

General observations from the study: Using cumulative public TCR beta family frequency, the authors identified those who carried CMV together with the relevant HLA.

MiXCR, applied by TCRdb to the reads, yields one record per CDR3 protein. Of around 94,000 distinct CDR3 sequences listed, about 15% were seen once; the top ten hold approximately 7.9%. V was shortened by 8 bases and J by 0 bases, with 17 bases between the two germline ends. The CDR3 has 15 residues. Germline CDR1 MDHEN, CDR2 SYDVKM. This chain connects TRBV28 to TRBJ2-7; D is uncertain. This clonotype was sampled from a human donor in good health (CMV status not recorded). Some clones in this sample may be carry-over from other donors' samples. The specimen was PBMCs. The CDR3: CASLHTPDTSYEQYF. The CDR3 nucleotides read TGTGCCAGCCTTCATACGCCCGACACCTCCTACGAGCAGTACTTC.